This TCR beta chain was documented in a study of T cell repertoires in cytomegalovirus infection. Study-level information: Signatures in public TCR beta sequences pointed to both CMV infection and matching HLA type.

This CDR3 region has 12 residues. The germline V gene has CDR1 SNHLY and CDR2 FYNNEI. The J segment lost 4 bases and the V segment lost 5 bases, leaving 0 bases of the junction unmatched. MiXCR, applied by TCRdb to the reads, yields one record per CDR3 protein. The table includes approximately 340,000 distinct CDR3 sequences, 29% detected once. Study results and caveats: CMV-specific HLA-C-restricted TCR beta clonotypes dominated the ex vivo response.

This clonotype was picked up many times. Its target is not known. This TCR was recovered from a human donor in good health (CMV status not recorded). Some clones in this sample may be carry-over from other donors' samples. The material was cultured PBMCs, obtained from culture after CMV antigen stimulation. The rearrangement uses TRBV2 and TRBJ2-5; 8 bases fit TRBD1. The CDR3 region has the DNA TGTGCCAGCAGTACAGGGGGAGAGACCCAGTACTTC. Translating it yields CASSTGGETQYF.